A selection of T cell receptor beta chains follows, all from one sample in a study of T cells in localized non-small cell lung cancer. Generated by immunoSEQ multiplex PCR, the TCRdb table keeps only in-frame clones and is missing some. The sample yields 20,000 or so clones, about 90% seen once. Sequencing used peripheral blood, obtained before any cancer treatment. The receptor set was obtained from a male donor aged 60 or over with stage I squamous cell lung carcinoma. The CDR3 runs from the conserved cysteine through the conserved F or W. Each record gives: V gene, D gene, clone size, J gene, CDR3 protein, CDR3 DNA. The D gene is left open where the match is weak. Where a row states a size, it is once, few, many or the class of an expanded clone; other rows omit it.

>TRBV14|.|few|TRBJ1-6
CASSQGAYSSPLHF
TGTGCCAGCAGCCAAGGGGCCTATAGTTCACCCCTCCACTTT
>TRBV6-1|.|.|TRBJ1-2
CASSEMKVINGYTF
TGTGCCAGCAGTGAAATGAAGGTGATCAATGGCTACACCTTC
>TRBV4-3|.|.|TRBJ2-7
CASSQEVPGRIYYEQYF
TGCGCCAGCAGCCAAGAAGTTCCAGGCCGCATTTACTACGAGCAGTACTTC
>TRBV6-5|.|.|TRBJ1-6
CASSYSGNSPLHF
TGTGCCAGCAGTTACTCGGGCAATTCACCCCTCCACTTT
>TRBV11-3|TRBD1|.|TRBJ2-1
CATNLGVRGLNEQFF
TGTGCCACTAATCTCGGGGTCAGGGGGCTCAATGAGCAGTTCTTC
>TRBV6-5|.|.|TRBJ1-4
CASSHDWGQLFF
TGTGCCAGCAGTCATGATTGGGGGCAACTGTTTTTT
>TRBV19|.|.|TRBJ2-6
CASSGSGANVLTF
TGTGCCTCGTCTGGCTCTGGGGCCAACGTCCTGACTTTC
>TRBV5-1|TRBD1|.|TRBJ1-2
CASSRTGTDYGYTF
TGCGCCAGCAGCCGTACTGGGACAGACTATGGCTACACCTTC
>TRBV28|TRBD1|.|TRBJ2-7
CASRQTGTDVVGQYF
TGTGCCAGCAGGCAGACCGGGACAGATGTGGTCGGGCAGTACTTC
>TRBV5-4|TRBD1|.|TRBJ1-1
CASSGSGQGGTEAFF
TGTGCCAGCAGCGGGTCGGGACAGGGGGGCACTGAAGCTTTCTTT
>TRBV28|.|.|TRBJ2-3
CASSLGGTDTQYF
TGTGCCAGCAGTTTAGGCGGTACAGATACGCAGTATTTT
>TRBV10-2|.|.|TRBJ1-2
CASSPGKAVDGYTF
TGCGCCAGCAGCCCAGGGAAGGCGGTAGATGGCTACACCTTC
>TRBV7-3|.|.|TRBJ2-3
CASSDGQFNAGTDTQYF
TGTGCCAGCAGCGACGGACAGTTCAATGCTGGCACAGATACGCAGTATTTT
>TRBV14|.|.|TRBJ2-5
CASSKSGKTQYF
TGTGCCAGCTCAAAATCGGGGAAGACCCAGTACTTC
>TRBV5-1|.|.|TRBJ1-1
CASSPGVLDTEAFF
TGCGCCAGCAGCCCCGGTGTGTTGGACACTGAAGCTTTCTTT
>TRBV6-5|.|.|TRBJ1-1
CASSRFRGGTEAFF
TGTGCCAGCAGCCGATTTCGGGGGGGCACTGAAGCTTTCTTT
>TRBV19|.|.|TRBJ1-2
CASTDSRNYGYTF
TGTGCCAGTACGGACAGTCGTAACTATGGCTACACCTTC
>TRBV2|.|.|TRBJ2-3
CASRLSTDTQYF
TGTGCCAGCCGCCTGTCCACAGATACGCAGTATTTT
>TRBV19|TRBD1|.|TRBJ2-2
CASSIEGGRQITGELFF
TGTGCCAGTAGTATAGAAGGGGGCCGACAGATCACCGGGGAGCTGTTTTTT
>TRBV7-6|.|.|TRBJ2-3
CASEPWGQRGTWDTQYF
TGTGCCAGTGAGCCGTGGGGACAGCGGGGGACATGGGATACGCAGTATTTT
>TRBV4-3|.|.|TRBJ2-2
CASSQEGSGWGTGELFF
TGCGCCAGCAGCCAAGAAGGGTCAGGCTGGGGCACCGGGGAGCTGTTTTTT
>TRBV12-5|TRBD1|.|TRBJ1-1
CASGPGQGTTEAFF
TGTGCTAGTGGGCCCGGACAGGGGACCACTGAAGCTTTCTTT